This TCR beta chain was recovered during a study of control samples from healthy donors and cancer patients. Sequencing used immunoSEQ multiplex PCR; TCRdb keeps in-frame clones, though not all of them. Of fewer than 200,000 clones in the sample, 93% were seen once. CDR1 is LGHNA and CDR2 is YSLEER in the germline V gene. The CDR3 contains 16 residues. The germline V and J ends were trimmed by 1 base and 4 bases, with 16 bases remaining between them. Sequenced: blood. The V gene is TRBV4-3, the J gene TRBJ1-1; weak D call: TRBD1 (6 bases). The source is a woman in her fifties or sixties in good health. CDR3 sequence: CASSQGFQGSATEAFF. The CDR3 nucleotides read TGCGCCAGCAGCCAAGGGTTCCAGGGGTCGGCCACTGAAGCTTTCTTT.